This is a list of T cell receptor beta chains from one sample in a study of shared clonotypes between healthy human individuals. The repertoire was sequenced with immunoSEQ multiplex PCR; TCRdb's copy has only in-frame clones and lacks some. The profile shows about 990,000 clones, around three quarters of them singletons. The sample was memory CD4+ T cells from PBMCs. These TCRs come from a young man in good health. Some clones in this sample may be carry-over from other donors' samples. Each CDR3 is given with its conserved first and last residue. Fields, in order: J gene, V gene, clone size, D gene, CDR3 protein, CDR3 DNA. D genes are given only for firm matches. Rows may omit the clone size; those that give it use once, few, many or a size class.

TRBJ2-3,TRBV11-1,-,-,CASSLATGVDTQYF,TGTGCCAGCAGCCTAGCGACGGGGGTAGATACGCAGTATTTT
TRBJ2-6,TRBV7-2,-,TRBD1,CASSLRDRATSGANVLTF,TGTGCCAGCAGCTTACGGGACAGGGCCACTTCTGGGGCCAACGTCCTGACTTTC
TRBJ1-1,TRBV7-2,-,-,CASSQDINTEAFF,TGTGCCAGCAGCCAGGACATAAACACTGAAGCTTTCTTT
TRBJ2-1,TRBV5-4,-,TRBD2,CASSALETSGNNEQFF,TGTGCCAGCAGCGCCCTTGAGACTAGCGGGAACAATGAGCAGTTCTTC
TRBJ2-1,TRBV2,-,TRBD1,CASSDPEGQPHYYNEQFF,TGTGCCAGCAGTGACCCTGAGGGACAGCCTCACTACTACAATGAGCAGTTCTTC
TRBJ2-5,TRBV11-2,-,-,CASSLGQAPRFTETQYF,TGTGCCAGCAGCTTAGGGCAGGCCCCTCGTTTTACAGAGACCCAGTACTTC
TRBJ2-7,TRBV28,-,-,CASSSPWANSYEQYF,TGTGCCAGCAGTTCCCCGTGGGCTAACTCCTACGAGCAGTACTTC
TRBJ2-5,TRBV11-2,-,-,CASSLDSNGGTQYF,TGTGCCAGCAGCTTAGACTCGAATGGGGGGACCCAGTACTTC
TRBJ2-7,TRBV4-1,-,-,CASSPPPGRGYEQYF,TGCGCCAGCAGCCCCCCCCCGGGTCGGGGCTACGAGCAGTACTTC
TRBJ2-3,TRBV5-1,many,-,CASSLKVTGADTQYF,TGCGCCAGCAGCTTGAAGGTGACGGGTGCAGATACGCAGTATTTT
TRBJ2-7,TRBV10-3,-,-,CAISESRDNEQYF,TGTGCCATCAGTGAGTCGAGGGACAACGAGCAGTACTTC
TRBJ1-2,TRBV1,-,-,CTSSQDSPKYGYTF,TGCACCAGCAGCCAAGATAGCCCTAAGTATGGCTACACCTTC
TRBJ1-5,TRBV2,-,-,CASSVRAGNQPQHF,TGTGCCAGCAGTGTTCGGGCAGGTAATCAGCCCCAGCATTTT
TRBJ1-1,TRBV4-2,-,TRBD1,CASSQDGGTGREAFF,TGTGCCAGCAGCCAAGATGGCGGGACAGGCCGTGAAGCTTTCTTT
TRBJ2-7,TRBV7-8,-,TRBD1,CASSLASGQVGF,TGTGCCAGCAGCTTAGCGTCGGGACAGGTCGGATTC
TRBJ2-7,TRBV11-2,-,TRBD1,CASSPISGQGIYEQYF,TGTGCCAGCAGCCCAATCTCCGGACAGGGAATCTACGAGCAGTACTTC
TRBJ2-5,TRBV6-6,-,-,CASSYSPGLGETQYF,TGTGCCAGCAGTTACTCCCCCGGGTTGGGGGAGACCCAGTACTTC
TRBJ2-1,TRBV4-2,once,TRBD2,CASSQVGRDREQFF,TGTGCCAGCAGCCAAGTGGGGAGGGATAGAGAGCAGTTCTTC
TRBJ2-7,TRBV28,-,-,CASRPRGGSYEQYF,TGTGCCAGCAGACCCCGGGGTGGCTCCTACGAGCAGTACTTC
TRBJ1-1,TRBV5-1,-,TRBD1,CASAVQGAPNTEAFF,TGCGCCAGCGCTGTACAGGGGGCCCCTAACACTGAAGCTTTCTTT
TRBJ1-2,TRBV2,-,-,CASSEAIIANYGYTF,TGTGCCAGCAGTGAAGCGATCATAGCTAACTATGGCTACACCTTC
TRBJ2-7,TRBV30,once,TRBD1,CAWSETGDEQYF,TGTGCCTGGTCTGAGACAGGGGATGAGCAGTACTTC
TRBJ2-5,TRBV19,-,-,CASRQGKETQYF,TGTGCCAGTAGACAGGGAAAAGAGACCCAGTACTTC
TRBJ2-2,TRBV5-4,-,-,CASSPPGRVTGELFF,TGTGCCAGCAGCCCCCCAGGGCGGGTCACCGGGGAGCTGTTTTTT
TRBJ2-7,TRBV5-4,-,-,CASSFRASSYEQYF,TGTGCCAGCAGCTTTCGGGCGAGCTCCTACGAGCAGTACTTC
TRBJ2-5,TRBV30,once,TRBD2,CAWSSSGRDTQYF,TGTGCCTGGAGTTCTAGCGGGAGAGATACCCAGTACTTC
TRBJ2-7,TRBV6-1,few,-,CASRSARQSSYEQYF,TGTGCCAGCAGAAGTGCGCGACAGAGCTCCTACGAGCAGTACTTC
TRBJ2-3,TRBV6-6,-,TRBD2,CASSGTSGKIDTQYF,TGTGCCAGCAGTGGGACTAGCGGAAAAATAGATACGCAGTATTTT